Below are 29 T cell receptor beta chains sequenced from a single sample in a study of control samples from healthy donors and cancer patients. Generated by immunoSEQ multiplex PCR, the TCRdb table keeps only in-frame clones and is missing some. The profile shows 93,000 or so clones, roughly 89% of them singletons. The sequencing sample was made of PBMCs. The source is a man aged 55 to 70 with lung cancer.

The rearrangement uses TRBV10-1 and TRBJ2-7; D unresolved. CDR1 and CDR2 (germline): WNHNN, SYGVQD (reference sequence). The CDR3 has 13 amino acids. Between the trimmed V and J ends, which lost 0 bases and 4 bases, there was a span of 7 bases. This chain's CDR3 is CASSESWGYEQYF. DNA of the CDR3: TGCGCCAGCAGTGAGTCCTGGGGATACGAGCAGTACTTC.

The chain is built from TRBV7-6 and TRBJ2-3, with 11 bases aligning to TRBD2. Germline lookup yields CDR1 SGHVS and CDR2 FNYEAQ. The CDR3 sequence is 18 residues long. Trimming removed 5 bases from V and 0 bases from J; junction bases left unmatched: 10. CDR3 sequence reads: CASSPTSGGTLSTDTQYF. CDR3 DNA sequence: TGTGCCAGCAGCCCCACTAGCGGGGGTACACTTAGCACAGATACGCAGTATTTT.

The J gene is TRBJ2-7, the V gene TRBV5-4; D remains unclear. CDR3 length equals 12 residues. Germline values: CDR1 SGHNT, CDR2 YYREEE (reference sequence). V shed 1 base and J shed 5 bases, with 7 bases lying between them. CDR3 bases: TGTGCCAGCAGCTTGTACCCGGACGAGCAGTACTTC. Its translation is CASSLYPDEQYF.

This clone has only a few counts. Other DNA sequences in this sample translate to the same CDR3. The chain joins TRBV20-1 to TRBJ2-7; TRBD1 might be the D (6 bases). Trimming took off 5 bases at V and 5 bases at J, with 10 bases between the two ends. CDR3 length: 11 amino acids. From germline, CDR1 is DFQATT and CDR2 SNEGSKA (reference sequence). CDR3 DNA: TGCAGTGCTTTGCAGGGGAACGAGCAGTACGTC. It yields the protein CSALQGNEQYV.

The chain has TRBV2 and TRBJ2-2; D gene ambiguous. The length of the CDR3 is 14 residues. V was clipped by 5 bases and J by 6 bases, with 13 bases between them. Germline CDR1 SNHLY, CDR2 FYNNEI. DNA for the CDR3: TGTGCCAGCAGTACCCGGGCCGAGGCCGGGGAGCTGTTTTTT. It codes for CASSTRAEAGELFF.

This chain's CDR3 is CASGSPSGTGGGQPQHF. Written as DNA, the CDR3 is TGTGCTAGTGGTTCCCCGAGCGGGACAGGGGGCGGCCAGCCCCAGCATTTT. The J gene is TRBJ1-5, the V gene TRBV12-5, with TRBD1 identical over 12 bases. Germline lookup yields CDR1 LGHNT and CDR2 FRNRAP. After removal of 4 bases from V and 7 bases from J, the junction contained 11 bases not matched to a gene. This CDR3 region has 17 residues.

V usage is TRBV18 and J usage is TRBJ1-1; D uncertain. CDR3 length: 13 residues. Between the trimmed V and J ends, which lost 3 bases and 8 bases, there was a span of 13 bases. Per the germline V gene, CDR1 is KGHSH and CDR2 is LQKENI. CDR3 sequence reads: CASSPALRWEAFF. CDR3 sequence (DNA): TGTGCCAGCTCACCGGCTCTTCGGTGGGAAGCTTTCTTT.

CDR3 amino acids: CASRDRGHNEKLFF. Written as DNA, the CDR3 is TGTGCCAGCAGGGACAGGGGACATAATGAAAAACTGTTTTTT. The rearrangement uses TRBV6-6 and TRBJ1-4; 9 bases align to TRBD1. The CDR3 runs to 14 residues. Germline CDR1 MNHNY, CDR2 SVGAGI (reference sequence). V lost 6 bases and J lost 4; bases outside the gene matches: 3.

The rearrangement links TRBV30 to TRBJ2-2, with D possibly TRBD1 on 5 matching bases. Trimming shortened V by 3 bases and J by 1 base, and 12 bases separated the two germline ends. This CDR3 spans 15 amino acids. From germline, CDR1 is GTSNPN and CDR2 SVGIG (reference sequence). The CDR3 DNA reads as TGTGCCTGGAGACATTGGACACTGAACACCGGGGAGCTGTTTTTT. Translated, it gives CAWRHWTLNTGELFF. Drawing the rest from reference TRBV30 and TRBJ2-2, the complete variable domain is SQTIHQWPATLVQPVGSPLSLECTVEGTSNPNLYWYRQAAGRGLQLLFYSVGIGQISSEVPQNLSASRPQDRQFILSSKKLLLSDSGFYLCAWRHWTLNTGELFFGEGSRLTVL.

This clone turned up a few times. J is TRBJ1-5 and V is TRBV7-9; 8 nucleotides line up with TRBD1. CDR1 is SEHNR, CDR2 FQNEAQ, per germline (reference sequence). The CDR3 runs 16 residues. Germline trimming cut 0 bases from V and 1 base from J; bases unmatched to any gene: 2. This CDR3 reads CASSLAQGASNQPQHF. DNA of the CDR3: TGTGCCAGCAGCTTAGCCCAGGGGGCAAGCAATCAGCCCCAGCATTTT.

V and J are TRBV25-1 and TRBJ2-4; TRBD1 is a possible D gene (6 bases). The V end lost 2 bases, the J end lost 1 base, and 15 bases lay between the germline ends. The CDR3 is 17 amino acids. Germline V gene sequence: CDR1 MGHDK, CDR2 SYGVNS. The CDR3 sequence: CASSERDLGAAKNIQYF. The CDR3 DNA reads as TGTGCCAGCAGTGAAAGGGACCTGGGGGCGGCCAAAAACATTCAGTACTTC. The full variable domain, its missing parts supplied by reference TRBV25-1 and TRBJ2-4, is EADIYQTPRYLVIGTGKKITLECSQTMGHDKMYWYQQDPGMELHLIHYSYGVNSTEKGDLSSESTVSRIRTEHFPLTLESARPSHTSQYLCASSERDLGAAKNIQYFGAGTRLSVL.

The chain is built from TRBV18 and TRBJ1-1, with TRBD1 identical over 7 bases. The CDR3 totals 11 residues. CDR1 is KGHSH and CDR2 is LQKENI in the germline V gene. The junction had 5 bases not matched to a gene; V was cut back by 8 bases and J by 8 bases. CDR3 in amino acids: CASAGQDEAFF. The CDR3 region has the DNA TGTGCCAGCGCCGGACAGGACGAAGCTTTCTTT.

Of note for this clone: At one end the junction does not follow the germline gene, possibly because of a read error. CDR3 sequence (DNA): TGTGACAGCAGCCTCCGGACGGAAAACATTCAGTACTTC. As protein: CDSSLRTENIQYF. The chain is built from TRBV5-5 and TRBJ2-4; no definite D call. The germline V gene has CDR1 SGHKS and CDR2 YYEKEE (reference sequence). CDR3 length: 13 amino acids.

This chain joins TRBV7-3 and TRBJ2-5, with D possibly being TRBD1 or TRBD2 (5 bases each). The CDR3 totals 14 residues. Germline-derived CDR1 and CDR2 are SGHTA and FQGTGA. V lost 3 bases and J 0 bases, leaving 8 bases between the germline ends. CDR3 protein: CASSFSGHQETQYF. CDR3 sequence (DNA): TGTGCCAGCAGCTTCTCGGGGCACCAAGAGACCCAGTACTTC.

Written as DNA, the CDR3 is TGTGCCACCAGCGTCCCCCGCAGTTATAATGAAAAACTGTTTTTT. Protein sequence: CATSVPRSYNEKLFF. The chain employs TRBV15 and TRBJ1-4; D unclear. This CDR3 has 15 amino acids. Trimming shortened V by 5 bases and J by 4 bases, and 14 bases separated the two germline ends. Germline V lookup: CDR1 LNHNV, CDR2 YYDKDF (reference sequence).

This chain uses TRBV7-9 with TRBJ1-2, with no clear D. The ends were cut back, 1 base at V and 8 bases at J, with 11 bases in the middle. The length of the CDR3 is 13 residues. Germline V gene data show CDR1 as SEHNR and CDR2 as FQNEAQ (reference sequence). The CDR3 protein is CASSLDLGSGYTF. CDR3 DNA: TGTGCCAGCAGCTTAGATTTAGGCTCCGGCTACACCTTC.

The chain joins TRBV4-1 to TRBJ2-5; perhaps TRBD2 as D (6 bases). V lost 0 bases and J lost 5, with 16 bases in between. In germline, CDR1 is MGHRA, CDR2 YSYEKL. The CDR3 runs to 16 residues. The CDR3 region is CASSQDNRRERETQYF. CDR3 coding DNA: TGCGCCAGCAGCCAAGATAACAGACGGGAGAGGGAGACCCAGTACTTC.

The CDR3 DNA sequence: TGTGCCACCAGCGTTCAACTTTACAATGAGCAGTTCTTC. Translated: CATSVQLYNEQFF. This chain connects TRBV15 to TRBJ2-1; D gene uncertain. This CDR3 spans 13 amino acids. V lost 5 bases to trimming and J lost 4 bases, with 9 bases between them. The germline CDR1 and CDR2 sequences are LNHNV and YYDKDF (reference sequence).

The CDR3 sequence is CASSLVGGPDTQYF. In nucleotides, the CDR3 is TGTGCCAGCAGCTTAGTGGGAGGACCAGATACGCAGTATTTT. This chain links TRBV7-2 with TRBJ2-3; D is possibly TRBD2 (6 bases). Germline CDR1 is SGHTA and CDR2 is FQGNSA. The ends were cut back, 1 base at V and 4 bases at J, with 9 bases in the middle. This CDR3 contains 14 residues. Full variable domain (rest looked up from reference TRBV7-2 and TRBJ2-3): GAGVSQSPSNKVTEKGKDVELRCDPISGHTALYWYRQSLGQGLEFLIYFQGNSAPDKSGLPSDRFSAERTGGSVSTLTIQRTQQEDSAVYLCASSLVGGPDTQYFGPGTRLTVL.

The V gene is TRBV19, the J gene TRBJ2-2, with D hard to call. The CDR3 is 14 residues long. Germline V gives CDR1 LNHDA, CDR2 SQIVND (reference sequence). Deletions cut 7 bases from V and 1 base from J, with 10 bases between. CDR3 DNA: TGTGCCAGTAACTTTAGAGAGAACACCGGGGAGCTGTTTTTT. This gives the protein CASNFRENTGELFF.

A note on this clone: This CDR3 is also generated by other DNA sequences in the sample. The chain joins TRBV18 to TRBJ1-2; D gene ambiguous. The CDR3 has 11 amino acids. CDR1 is KGHSH, CDR2 LQKENI, per germline. Trimming removed 2 bases from V and 8 bases from J, with 6 bases in between. The CDR3 protein is CASSPGKGYTF. DNA for the CDR3: TGTGCCAGCTCACCAGGAAAGGGCTACACCTTC.

The CDR3 DNA reads TGTGCCACCTCCGGACAGGGCGATGGCTACACCTTC. Translation: CATSGQGDGYTF. V and J are TRBV24-1 and TRBJ1-2, with 8 bases identical to TRBD1. The V gene's germline CDR1 is KGHDR and CDR2 SFDVKD. CDR3 length: 12 residues. V shed 9 bases and J 6 bases; nucleotides not matched to a gene: 5.

The chain combines TRBV10-2 with TRBJ2-7, with TRBD1 identical over 7 bases. CDR3 size: 13 residues. The V segment lost 6 bases and the J segment 4 bases; nucleotides outside the gene matches: 6. Germline CDR1 WSHSY, CDR2 SAAADI. The CDR3 region has the DNA TGCGCCAGCAGCCAGGGGGTCAGGTACGAGCAGTACGTC. Encoded protein: CASSQGVRYEQYV.

The V gene is TRBV9, the J gene TRBJ1-2; D uncertain. V was cut by 0 bases and J by 6 bases, with 15 bases left in between. Germline CDR1 reads SGDLS; CDR2 reads YYNGEE. This CDR3 is 15 amino acids long. The CDR3 DNA reads as TGTGCCAGCAGCGTAGGGCCAACAACGACGGATGGCTACACCTTC. It specifies CASSVGPTTTDGYTF.

This chain uses TRBV24-1 with TRBJ2-5; D may correspond to TRBD1 or TRBD2 (6 bases each). Germline CDR1 reads KGHDR; CDR2 reads SFDVKD. With 4 bases removed from V and 5 bases from J, the gap between germline ends came to 10 bases. The CDR3 runs to 13 residues. In DNA form, the CDR3 reads TGTGCCACCAGTGAAGGGGGGAAGGAGACCCAGTACTTC. Translated, it gives CATSEGGKETQYF.

V and J are TRBV9 and TRBJ2-1; possibly TRBD2 for D (6 bases). The germline V gene has CDR1 SGDLS and CDR2 YYNGEE. V was trimmed by 0 bases and J by 2 bases, leaving 9 bases between them. This CDR3 comprises 15 residues. The CDR3 sequence: CASSVGGGAYNEQFF. The CDR3 DNA reads as TGTGCCAGCAGCGTAGGGGGCGGGGCCTACAATGAGCAGTTCTTC.

The V gene is TRBV29-1, the J gene TRBJ1-3; TRBD1 matches 7 bases. The CDR3 is 15 amino acids. Germline V gene data show CDR1 as SQVTM and CDR2 as ANQGSEA. Unmatched junction bases numbered 10, after V lost 7 bases and J lost 1 base. The CDR3 loop reads CSGWMAGGSGNTIYF. The CDR3 coding sequence is TGCAGCGGTTGGATGGCAGGGGGATCTGGAAACACCATATATTTT.

This clone has just one count. The same CDR3 can be traced to other DNA sequences in this sample. The chain has TRBV7-2 and TRBJ2-7; D call uncertain. The CDR3 extends over 14 amino acids. Germline loops: CDR1 SGHTA, CDR2 FQGNSA. V lost 2 bases to trimming and J lost 0 bases, with 8 bases between them. CDR3 in amino acids: CASSLRGPSYEQYF. CDR3 sequence (DNA): TGTGCCAGCAGCTTACGCGGCCCCTCCTACGAGCAGTACTTC.

The chain recombines TRBV19 with TRBJ1-6, with unresolved D. Trimming stripped 2 bases from V and 5 bases from J, with 16 bases between. Germline lookup yields CDR1 LNHDA and CDR2 SQIVND (reference sequence). This CDR3 is 17 amino acids long. CDR3 nucleotide sequence: TGTGCCAGTAGTATACGGATACGGACTATCGATAATTCACCCCTCCACTTT. Protein: CASSIRIRTIDNSPLHF.